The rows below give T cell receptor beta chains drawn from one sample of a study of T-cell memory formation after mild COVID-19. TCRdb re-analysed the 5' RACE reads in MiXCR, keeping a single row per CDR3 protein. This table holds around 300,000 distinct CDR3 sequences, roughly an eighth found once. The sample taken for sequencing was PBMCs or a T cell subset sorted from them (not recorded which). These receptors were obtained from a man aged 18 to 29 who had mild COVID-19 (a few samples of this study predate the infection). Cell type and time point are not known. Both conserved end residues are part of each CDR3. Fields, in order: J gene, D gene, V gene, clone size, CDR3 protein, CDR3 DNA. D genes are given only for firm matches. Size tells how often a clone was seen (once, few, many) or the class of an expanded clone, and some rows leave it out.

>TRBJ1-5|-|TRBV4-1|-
CASSLGGSRQPQHF
TGCGCCAGCAGCTTAGGGGGAAGTCGCCAGCCCCAGCATTTT
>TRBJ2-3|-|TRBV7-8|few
CASSLRETDTQYF
TGTGCCAGCAGCTTAAGGGAAACGGATACGCAGTATTTT
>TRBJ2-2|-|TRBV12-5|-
CASGLLNEARTVNTGELFF
TGTGCTAGTGGTTTGCTCAACGAGGCCAGGACAGTGAACACCGGGGAGCTGTTTTTT
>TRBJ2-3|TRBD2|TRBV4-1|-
CASSPYSGGAQDTQYF
TGCGCCAGCAGCCCATACAGCGGGGGGGCTCAAGATACGCAGTATTTT
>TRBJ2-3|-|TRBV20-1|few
CSAGDGSTDTQYF
TGCAGTGCTGGGGACGGGAGCACAGATACGCAGTATTTT
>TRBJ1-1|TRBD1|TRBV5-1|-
CASSFHIRGMNTEAFF
TGCGCCAGCAGCTTTCACATCAGGGGGATGAACACTGAAGCTTTCTTT
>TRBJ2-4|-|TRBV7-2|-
CASSSQGGRNIQYF
TGTGCCAGCAGTTCTCAGGGGGGGAGAAACATTCAGTACTTC
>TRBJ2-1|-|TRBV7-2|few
CASSSAGNPNNEQFF
TGTGCCAGCAGCTCCGCGGGAAACCCAAACAATGAGCAGTTCTTC
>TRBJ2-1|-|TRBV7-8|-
CASSLAGKDEQFF
TGTGCCAGCAGCTTAGCAGGGAAGGATGAGCAGTTCTTC
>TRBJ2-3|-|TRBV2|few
CASGRLRTTDTQYF
TGTGCCAGCGGGCGATTAAGGACTACAGATACGCAGTATTTT
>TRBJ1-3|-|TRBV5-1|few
CASSLQVSGNTIYF
TGCGCCAGCAGCTTGCAAGTCTCTGGAAACACCATATATTTT
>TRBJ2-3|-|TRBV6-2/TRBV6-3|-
CASSSWGAEDTQYF
TGTGCCAGCAGTAGCTGGGGGGCAGAAGATACGCAGTATTTT
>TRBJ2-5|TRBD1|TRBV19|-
CASSAGGTGPQETQYF
TGTGCCAGTAGTGCTGGAGGGACAGGTCCACAAGAGACCCAGTACTTC
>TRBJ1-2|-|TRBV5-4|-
CASSQDLAGYTF
TGTGCCAGCAGCCAGGACCTCGCCGGCTACACCTTC
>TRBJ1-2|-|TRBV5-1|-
CASSFRSGYGYTF
TGCGCCAGCAGCTTCCGTAGCGGCTATGGCTACACCTTC
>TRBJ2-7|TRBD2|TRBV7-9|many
CASSPGGGRTYEQYF
TGTGCCAGCAGCCCGGGGGGAGGACGAACCTACGAGCAGTACTTC
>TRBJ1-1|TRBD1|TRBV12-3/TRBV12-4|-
CASIDRVEAFF
TGTGCCAGCATCGACAGGGTAGAAGCTTTCTTT
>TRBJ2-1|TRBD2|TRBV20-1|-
CSASGGGPVDEQFF
TGCAGTGCTTCCGGCGGGGGGCCGGTCGATGAGCAGTTCTTC
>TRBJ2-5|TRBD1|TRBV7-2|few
CASSTGGSETQYF
TGTGCCAGCAGCACAGGGGGCTCAGAGACCCAGTACTTC
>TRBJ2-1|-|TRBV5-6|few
CASSFPVPNEQFF
TGTGCCAGCAGCTTCCCAGTGCCCAATGAGCAGTTCTTC
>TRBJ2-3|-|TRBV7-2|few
CASSFNRALTDTQYF
TGTGCCAGCAGTTTTAACAGGGCACTGACAGATACGCAGTATTTT
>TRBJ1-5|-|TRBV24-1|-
CATPPRHSNQPQHF
TGTGCCACCCCTCCCCGCCATAGCAATCAGCCCCAGCATTTT
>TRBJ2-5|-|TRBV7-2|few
CASSLFGAETQYF
TGTGCCAGCAGCTTATTCGGGGCTGAGACCCAGTACTTC
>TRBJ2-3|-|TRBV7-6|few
CASSFVADPDTQYF
TGTGCCAGCAGCTTTGTAGCAGACCCAGATACGCAGTATTTT